This T cell receptor (beta chain) was sequenced in a study of shared clonotypes between healthy human individuals. Whole-study results and caveats: Clonotype sharing levels among donors were expected to vary with sequencing depth.

On this clone itself: The antigen is undetermined.

V was pared by 5 bases and J by 4 bases, with 18 bases between. Per the germline V gene, CDR1 is LNHDA and CDR2 is SQIVND (reference sequence). This CDR3 is 15 amino acids long. Sequencing was at deep level. Sequenced by immunoSEQ multiplex PCR; TCRdb stores in-frame clones only, minus some. Among hundreds of thousands of clones listed, around 97% were seen once. The TCR sequence derives from a woman in her twenties or thirties in good health. The sample taken for sequencing was naive CD4+ T cells sorted from blood. Subset indicated: CD45RA+ positively selected. The chain recombines TRBV19 with TRBJ2-7; no firm D call. CDR3 in amino acids: CASSPLGSNDYEQYF. CDR3 nucleotide sequence: TGTGCCAGTAGTCCCCTGGGCTCCAATGATTACGAGCAGTACTTC.